These T cell receptor beta chains were read from a single sample in a study of blood T cell repertoires in COVID-19. Profiling relied on immunoSEQ multiplex PCR, and the TCRdb table lists in-frame clones only, not all of them. The sample holds about 29,000 clones, approximately 82% seen once. The sample comprised peripheral blood. The source is an older man with active or convalescent COVID-19. CDR3s include the opening cysteine and the closing phenylalanine or tryptophan. D genes are given only for firm matches. A row's size may be missing; if present it is once, few, many or a size class.

D gene	V gene	J gene	clone size	CDR3 protein	CDR3 DNA
TRBD2	TRBV5-1	TRBJ2-7	NA	CASSFLAGSTYEQYF	TGCGCCAGCAGCTTCCTAGCGGGGTCGACCTACGAGCAGTACTTC
NA	TRBV9	TRBJ1-3	NA	CASSVEVGVWGGENTIYF	TGTGCCAGCAGCGTAGAAGTTGGAGTGTGGGGAGGTGAAAACACCATATATTTT
TRBD1	TRBV7-8	TRBJ1-2	NA	CASSLSQGAGGYTF	TGTGCCAGCAGCTTGTCACAGGGGGCTGGAGGCTACACCTTC
TRBD1	TRBV3-1/TRBV3-2	TRBJ2-1	NA	CASSPGTGGKQFF	TGTGCCAGCAGCCCCGGGACAGGCGGGAAGCAGTTCTTC
TRBD1	TRBV14	TRBJ1-2	NA	CASSLKGGGPSGYTF	TGTGCCAGCAGCCTCAAAGGGGGCGGCCCTAGTGGCTACACCTTC
TRBD2	TRBV27	TRBJ2-1	NA	CASSFRASGPSDFF	TGTGCCAGCAGTTTTCGAGCTAGCGGGCCCTCGGATTTCTTC
NA	TRBV11-3	TRBJ2-1	NA	CASSSRWTDNEQFF	TGTGCCAGCAGCTCGCGGTGGACAGACAATGAGCAGTTCTTC
NA	TRBV28	TRBJ1-5	NA	CASIARGTPNQPQHF	TGTGCCAGCATCGCGAGGGGGACACCAAATCAGCCCCAGCATTTT
NA	TRBV27	TRBJ2-7	NA	CASRMTVHTYEQYF	TGTGCCAGCAGGATGACAGTCCATACCTACGAGCAGTACTTC
NA	TRBV6-6	TRBJ1-1	NA	CASSRDSNTEAFF	TGTGCCAGCAGTCGGGACTCGAACACTGAAGCTTTCTTT
NA	TRBV10-3	TRBJ2-7	NA	CAISEGVAYEQYF	TGTGCCATCAGTGAGGGTGTAGCTTACGAGCAGTACTTC
TRBD1	TRBV5-1	TRBJ2-2	NA	CASTEGANANTGELFF	TGCGCCAGCACCGAGGGGGCAAACGCGAACACCGGGGAGCTGTTTTTT
NA	TRBV29-1	TRBJ2-7	NA	CSVEGQTGSYEQYF	TGCAGCGTTGAGGGGCAAACAGGGTCCTACGAGCAGTACTTC
NA	TRBV20-1	TRBJ1-1	NA	CSARSGRAFF	TGCAGTGCTAGGAGCGGCCGGGCTTTCTTT
TRBD2	TRBV7-9	TRBJ2-3	NA	CASSFAVGLAVGDTQYF	TGTGCCAGCAGCTTTGCAGTGGGACTAGCGGTGGGGGATACGCAGTATTTT
NA	TRBV29-1	TRBJ2-5	NA	CSVSPTGETQYF	TGCAGCGTTTCCCCCACAGGGGAGACCCAGTACTTC
TRBD2	TRBV7-6	TRBJ2-1	once	CASSLANLAGGANEQFF	TGTGCCAGCAGCTTAGCTAACCTAGCGGGGGGGGCCAATGAGCAGTTCTTC
NA	TRBV28	TRBJ2-5	few	CASGFQGQETQYF	TGTGCCAGCGGGTTTCAGGGGCAAGAGACCCAGTACTTC
NA	TRBV7-2	TRBJ1-4	NA	CASSTQSGKGEKLFF	TGTGCCAGCAGCACTCAATCAGGGAAGGGTGAAAAACTGTTTTTT
NA	TRBV6-1	TRBJ1-2	NA	CASSEGGTHYGYTF	TGTGCCAGCAGTGAAGGGGGGACACACTATGGCTACACCTTC
NA	TRBV27	TRBJ2-7	NA	CASGRPKGEQYF	TGTGCCAGCGGGAGGCCCAAGGGCGAGCAGTACTTC
NA	TRBV28	TRBJ1-2	NA	CASSVQWGYTF	TGTGCCAGCAGTGTCCAGTGGGGCTACACCTTC
NA	TRBV2	TRBJ2-7	once	CASSELQGGYEQYF	TGTGCCAGCAGTGAACTTCAAGGGGGTTACGAGCAGTACTTC
NA	TRBV6-2/TRBV6-3	TRBJ1-2	NA	CASSVTGSYGYTF	TGTGCCAGCAGTGTAACAGGCTCCTATGGCTACACCTTC
NA	TRBV5-1	TRBJ1-1	NA	CASSLDDSGVGEAFF	TGCGCCAGCAGCTTGGATGATTCAGGGGTGGGTGAAGCTTTCTTT
NA	TRBV6-1	TRBJ1-2	NA	CASSEGWANYGYTF	TGTGCCAGCAGTGAAGGATGGGCCAACTATGGCTACACCTTC
NA	TRBV9	TRBJ1-3	few	CASSVTTGQAYSGNTIYF	TGTGCCAGCAGCGTTACCACAGGGCAGGCATACTCTGGAAACACCATATATTTT
TRBD1	TRBV5-6	TRBJ2-2	NA	CASSWRQGTGELFF	TGTGCCAGCAGCTGGAGACAGGGAACCGGGGAGCTGTTTTTT
NA	TRBV6-5	TRBJ2-5	NA	CATYQETQYF	TGTGCCACCTACCAAGAGACCCAGTACTTC
NA	TRBV6-1	TRBJ1-2	NA	CASTLRGEDYYGYTF	TGTGCCAGCACCTTACGCGGGGAGGATTACTATGGCTACACCTTC
TRBD1	TRBV11-1	TRBJ1-2	NA	CASSEGQALGYGYTF	TGTGCCAGCAGCGAGGGACAGGCCCTTGGCTATGGCTACACCTTC
TRBD1	TRBV5-1	TRBJ2-4	NA	CASSRTGAPGAKNIQYF	TGCGCCAGCAGTAGGACAGGGGCCCCCGGGGCCAAAAACATTCAGTACTTC
NA	TRBV6-1	TRBJ1-2	once	CASSEKLGTHGYTF	TGTGCCAGCAGTGAAAAGCTAGGGACTCATGGCTACACCTTC
TRBD2	TRBV2	TRBJ2-1	NA	CASRGTSGGLYNEQFF	TGTGCCAGCAGGGGGACTAGCGGGGGGCTATACAATGAGCAGTTCTTC
TRBD1	TRBV6-1	TRBJ2-1	NA	CASSRPGTGFNEQFF	TGTGCCAGCAGCCGTCCCGGGACAGGGTTTAATGAGCAGTTCTTC
NA	TRBV7-7	TRBJ1-3	NA	CASSSPPTAGNTIYF	TGTGCTAGCAGCTCACCCCCGACAGCTGGAAACACCATATATTTT
NA	TRBV29-1	TRBJ2-5	NA	CSVEDRAYQETQYF	TGCAGCGTTGAAGACAGGGCCTACCAAGAGACCCAGTACTTC
TRBD1	TRBV4-1	TRBJ1-3	NA	CASSQERGQNTIYF	TGCGCCAGCAGCCAAGAGAGGGGGCAAAACACCATATATTTT
NA	TRBV5-1	TRBJ2-3	NA	CASSAGLAGRRTGTDTQYF	TGCGCCAGCAGCGCGGGACTGGCTGGTCGGAGGACGGGCACAGATACGCAGTATTTT